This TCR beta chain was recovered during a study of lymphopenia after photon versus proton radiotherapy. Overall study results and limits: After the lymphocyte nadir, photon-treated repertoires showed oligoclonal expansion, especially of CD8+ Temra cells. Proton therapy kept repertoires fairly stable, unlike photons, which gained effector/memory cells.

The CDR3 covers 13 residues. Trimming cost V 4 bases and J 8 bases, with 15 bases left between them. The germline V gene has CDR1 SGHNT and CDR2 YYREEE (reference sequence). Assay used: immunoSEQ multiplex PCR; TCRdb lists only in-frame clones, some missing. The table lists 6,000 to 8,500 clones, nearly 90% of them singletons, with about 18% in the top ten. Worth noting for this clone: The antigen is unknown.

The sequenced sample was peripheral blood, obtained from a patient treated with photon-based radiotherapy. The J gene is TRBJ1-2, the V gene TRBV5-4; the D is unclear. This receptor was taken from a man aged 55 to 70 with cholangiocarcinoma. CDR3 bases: TGTGCCAGCAGCCTACCCGATTACTCGGGCTACACCTTC. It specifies CASSLPDYSGYTF.